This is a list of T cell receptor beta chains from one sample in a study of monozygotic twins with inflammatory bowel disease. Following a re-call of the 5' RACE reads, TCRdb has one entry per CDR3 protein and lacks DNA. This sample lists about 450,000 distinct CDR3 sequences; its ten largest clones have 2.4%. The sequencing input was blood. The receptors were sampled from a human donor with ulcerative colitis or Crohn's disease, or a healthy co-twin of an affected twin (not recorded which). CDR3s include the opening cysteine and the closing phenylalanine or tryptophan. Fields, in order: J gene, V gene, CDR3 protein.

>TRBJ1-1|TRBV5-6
CASSFWGRGTEAFF
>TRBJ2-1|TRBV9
CASSVVPSSYNEQFF
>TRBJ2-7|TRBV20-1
CSASGLGADYEQYF
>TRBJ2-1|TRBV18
CASSPRRDNEQFF
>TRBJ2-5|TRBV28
CASSTGPLRETQYF
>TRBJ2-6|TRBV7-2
CASSLMSLGTGANVLTF
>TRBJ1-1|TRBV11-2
CASSPRGGAGNTEAFF
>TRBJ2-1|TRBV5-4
CASSLGSGEFNEQFF
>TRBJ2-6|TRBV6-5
CASSYDPSGANVLTF
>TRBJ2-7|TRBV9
CASSAAPAASEQYF
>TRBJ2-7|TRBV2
CASTNQGTGYEQYF
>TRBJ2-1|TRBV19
CASTDRGNEQFF
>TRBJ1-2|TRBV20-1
CSALGQVYGYTF
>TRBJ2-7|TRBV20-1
CSASGTPSYEQYF
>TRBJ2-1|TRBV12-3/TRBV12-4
CASSPPGTAYNEQFF
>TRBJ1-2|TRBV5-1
CASSLTGDREGYTF
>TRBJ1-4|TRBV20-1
CSARGRPTTNEKLFF
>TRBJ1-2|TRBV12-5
CASGSRTGSSGYTF
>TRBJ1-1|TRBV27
CASQFSAGTEAFF
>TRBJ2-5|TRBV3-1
CASSKEGRREETQYF
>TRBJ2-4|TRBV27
CASSFLGLGGNIQYF
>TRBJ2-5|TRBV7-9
CASSQGTGQETQYF
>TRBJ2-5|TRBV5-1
CASTRDGGQETQYF
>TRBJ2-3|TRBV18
CASSPFEGGTDTQYF
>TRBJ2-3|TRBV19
CASRGGGIRDTQYF
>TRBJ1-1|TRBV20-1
CSAPENLPGGTEAFF
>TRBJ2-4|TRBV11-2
CASSLVQGVKNIQYF
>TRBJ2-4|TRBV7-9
CASSSLLNIQYF
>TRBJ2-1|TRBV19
CASSILAGDYYNEQFF
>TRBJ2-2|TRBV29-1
CSVEGVTNTGELFF
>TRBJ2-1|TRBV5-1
CASSLAASSYNEQFF
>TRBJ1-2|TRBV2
CASSEGQGYGYTF
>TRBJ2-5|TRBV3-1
CASSFLGSGEETQYF
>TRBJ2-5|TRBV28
CASSGTGKGETQYF
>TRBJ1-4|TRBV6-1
CASSPSPGRNNEKLFF
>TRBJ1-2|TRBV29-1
CSGTDRDYGYTF
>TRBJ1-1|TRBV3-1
CASSHKQGRVTEAFF
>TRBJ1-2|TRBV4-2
CASSQEHQPNYGYTF
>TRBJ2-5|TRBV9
CASSVAAGGFGETQYF
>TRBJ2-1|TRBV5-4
CASSLERLRGNEQFF
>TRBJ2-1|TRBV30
CAWRGTTSNNEQFF
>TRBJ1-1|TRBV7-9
CASSLTAANTEAFF
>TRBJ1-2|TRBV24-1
CATSDFQDYGYTF
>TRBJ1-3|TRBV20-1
CSAEGGARNTIYF
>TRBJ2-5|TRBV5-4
CASSLRISGQETQYF
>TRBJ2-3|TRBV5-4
CASSRTGALTDTQYF
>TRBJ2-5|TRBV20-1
CSAPDGQGSVSQYF
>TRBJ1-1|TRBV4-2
CASSQTWNTEAFF
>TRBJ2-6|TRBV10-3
CAIRGGGIGANVLTF
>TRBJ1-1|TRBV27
CASSLSETGRLNTEAFF
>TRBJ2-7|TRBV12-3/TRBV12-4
CASAFGAGGAYEQYF